A single T cell receptor (beta chain) is shown here with its context. Its antigen is undetermined. The data were obtained in a study of T cells in Graves' hyperthyroidism and ophthalmopathy. Study-wide results and limits: Separating ophthalmopathy from stable hyperthyroidism was achieved by a 13 V-J model.

10 ml of fresh peripheral blood supplied the PBMCs. Amplification of TCR beta CDR3 regions used RNA as the template. Researchers ran a first-round RT-PCR on the TCR CDR3 using the HTBI primer set. MiXCR, run by TCRdb on the multiplex PCR reads, gives a single entry per CDR3 protein. The sample holds approximately 370,000 distinct CDR3 sequences, approximately 18% seen once. V lost 0 bases and J lost 4, with 18 bases in between. The germline CDR1 and CDR2 sequences are MGHRA and YSYEKL. The CDR3 totals 18 residues. The chain is built from TRBV4-1 and TRBJ1-4; possibly TRBD1 for D (5 bases). Sequencing input: blood. The sequence was obtained from a woman aged 30 to 39 with Graves' hyperthyroidism that later progressed to Graves' ophthalmopathy. CDR3 loop: CASSQESRGGTVNEKLFF. The CDR3 coding sequence is TGCGCCAGCAGCCAAGAATCTAGGGGCGGGACGGTTAATGAAAAACTGTTTTTT.